The sequence of this T cell receptor beta chain was determined in a study of T cell responses to AZD1222 COVID-19 vaccine (TCRdb year 2021). Regarding the study in general: A total of about 250 trial participants underwent TCR sequencing, of whom about 200 had received two doses of AZD1222 and approximately 25 had received two doses of the MenACWY control vaccine. Trial participants were enrolled by age into 18-55, 56-69 and 70-plus year subgroups, with approximately 150, 30 and 60 TCR-sequenced participants respectively.

As to this clone: Its binding antigen is unknown. Nothing much larger sits one base from this clone, and base qualities are not available.

Paper-wide results and their limitations: Participants were mostly white British and included more females than males, and it was suggested by the authors that clonal diversity may have been underestimated. Conclusions about previously exposed vaccinees are limited because only six or seven AZD1222 recipients were SARS-CoV-2 seropositive at baseline. Vaccine-associated CD4 TCRs spanned the whole spike protein, with dominant responses in regions 160-218 and 743-854. After two AZD1222 doses, both the breadth and the depth of spike-specific TCRs were significantly higher than at day 0 and than in MenACWY recipients. Reportedly, almost half of the unique spike-specific TCRs recognized epitopes lying outside the regions that are mutated in the B.1.351 and B.1.1.7 variants. No day 14 peak-response samples were available, so repertoires were characterized only after the peak T cell response. In the small 56-69-year group, the increase in depth fell short of significance, most likely because of low power.

From a lookup of the germline V gene (reference sequence), CDR1 and CDR2 are PRHDT and FYEKMQ. Including cysteine and phenylalanine, the CDR3 has 12 amino acids. Left in the record is the CDR3 DNA by itself, 36 bases read in frame from the first base. The junction carries 6 bases between V and J, which are trimmed by 5 bases and 3 bases respectively. Sample time point, as interpreted from the label and publication: about 28 days (+/-7) after the second vaccine dose. AZD1222 recipients whose second dose came at about 4 weeks and those whose second dose came at about 12 weeks were combined into one group, since spike-specific TCR depth and breadth did not differ between the two schedules. Vaccinee samples were obtained from the UK trials COV001 and COV002, which included a single-blind randomized controlled phase 2/3 trial of AZD1222 (ChAdOx1 nCoV-19) in healthy adults. Trial participant PBMC samples were collected at day 0 and day 28 after the second dose for TCRbeta chain sequencing.

The CDR3 regions of human TCRbeta chains were analyzed by immunosequencing. In the source study's methods: Repertoire TCRs were checked for matches against a reference library of SARS-CoV-2-specific TCRs that had been generated using the MIRA antigen-specificity platform. Breadth was defined as the fraction of unique TCRs that were SARS-CoV-2-associated. Depth was defined as the fraction of total T cells that were SARS-CoV-2-associated. Using the MIRA data, every spike-specific TCR was mapped to the spike region that the TCR reacted to and assigned to either a CD4 or a CD8 class. Log10-transformed breadth and depth values were compared by one-way ANOVA with Sidak's multiple comparisons tests. TCRdb's version of the immuneACCESS table is confined to in-frame rearrangements and falls short of the full clone set. An unresolved V gene accounts for under half of the shortfall where checked; the remainder is of unknown origin. V and J calls and clone size are given by that table; D and trimming were obtained from the DNA. The sample has about 150,000 clones on record, around 84% of them singletons. Approximately 5% of the sample is held by the ten biggest clonotypes.

This clonotype was sampled from an adult who received the AZD1222 COVID-19 vaccine. The V and J segments used are TRBV13 and TRBJ2-3, with no confident D gene call. The material sequenced was peripheral blood, taken 28 days after the second AZD1222 dose. The nucleotide sequence is given as TGTGCCAGCAGCCGAAGGACAGATACGCAGTATTTT. Its protein reads: CASSRRTDTQYF.